This TCR beta chain is from a study of T cell responses to AZD1222 COVID-19 vaccine. In the study overall: Some second doses came at about 4 weeks and others at about 12 weeks; these were pooled.

Only in-frame clones appear in the TCRdb table, and some are missing; sequencing was by immunoSEQ multiplex PCR. The table records more than 95,000 clones, around 88% of them present only once. The CDR3 runs to 16 residues. The V gene end was trimmed by 2 bases and the J gene end by 2 bases; junction bases not matched to a gene: 7. Germline CDR1 and CDR2: MNHEY and SVGEGT. The origin of this receptor is an adult in good health. The V gene is TRBV6-2 or TRBV6-3, the J gene TRBJ2-5; 8 bases line up with TRBD1. The sample in question was peripheral blood, obtained on day 0 of AZD1222 vaccination. CDR3 loop: CASSYRGTGIQETQYF. CDR3 nucleotide sequence: TGTGCCAGCAGTTACCGCGGGACAGGTATTCAAGAGACCCAGTACTTC.